The 17 T cell receptor beta chains presented below share a single source sample, sequenced in a study of shared clonotypes between healthy human individuals. TCRdb's copy holds only in-frame clones and misses some; the assay was immunoSEQ multiplex PCR. The repertoire has around 1.9 million clones, around 93% of them found once; the top ten carry over 1.5%. CD45RO-negative CD8 cells positively selected for CCR7 made up the naive population, which excluded terminally differentiated effector memory CD45RA+ cells. The sample comprised naive CD8+ T cells from PBMCs. These receptors were taken from a man younger than 30 in good health. Some clones in this sample may be carry-over from other donors' samples.

The chain has TRBV7-2 and TRBJ2-7; perhaps TRBD1 as D (5 bases). Germline lookup yields CDR1 SGHTA and CDR2 FQGNSA. With 4 bases removed from V and 5 bases from J, the gap between germline ends came to 12 bases. The CDR3 runs 13 residues. CDR3 in amino acids: CASSSGHIDEQYF. The DNA for the CDR3 is TGTGCCAGCAGCTCCGGACACATTGACGAGCAGTACTTC.

This rearrangement joins TRBV7-9 to TRBJ2-6, with D unclear. This CDR3 is built from 16 residues. Between the trimmed V and J ends, which lost 1 base and 2 bases, there was a span of 9 bases. CDR1 is SEHNR, CDR2 FQNEAQ, per germline (reference sequence). CDR3 DNA: TGTGCCAGCAGCTTAGTCCAGTCCCCTGGGGCCAACGTCCTGACTTTC. This gives the protein CASSLVQSPGANVLTF. The whole variable domain, filled in from reference TRBV7-9 and TRBJ2-6, reads DTGVSQNPRHKITKRGQNVTFRCDPISEHNRLYWYRQTLGQGPEFLTYFQNEAQLEKSRLLSDRFSAERPKGSFSTLEIQRTEQGDSAMYLCASSLVQSPGANVLTFGAGSRLTVL.

This clone was seen just once. The chain uses TRBV4-1 and TRBJ2-7; the D gene could be TRBD1 or TRBD2 (5 bases each). This CDR3 is 13 amino acids long. Trimming took off 4 bases at V and 2 bases at J, with 9 bases between the two ends. CDR1 MGHRA and CDR2 YSYEKL come from the germline V gene. The CDR3 reads CASSLGPTYEQYF. In DNA, the CDR3 is TGCGCCAGCAGCCTGGGACCCACCTACGAGCAGTACTTC.

The genes are TRBV4-1 and TRBJ2-4, with D possibly being TRBD1 (5 bases). The V end lost 1 base, the J end lost 4 bases, and 11 bases lay between the germline ends. This CDR3 is built from 15 residues. Germline V CDR1 and CDR2: MGHRA, YSYEKL. The DNA for the CDR3 is TGCGCCAGCAGCCAAGTTGGTGGGGCAAAAAACATTCAGTACTTC. As protein: CASSQVGGAKNIQYF.

The chain links TRBV29-1 to TRBJ1-2; D unclear. V was cut by 4 bases and J by 8 bases, with 14 bases left in between. This CDR3 comprises 12 residues. Germline V lookup: CDR1 SQVTM, CDR2 ANQGSEA. This CDR3 is CSVAGFLGGYTF. CDR3 in DNA: TGCAGCGTTGCGGGTTTTTTGGGGGGCTACACCTTC.

This clone was observed a few times. Other nucleotide sequences in the sample specify the same CDR3. The chain recombines TRBV19 with TRBJ1-1; no clear D gene. Germline V lookup: CDR1 LNHDA, CDR2 SQIVND (reference sequence). V lost 2 bases, J lost 0 bases, and 4 bases lay in between. This CDR3 is built from 13 residues. The CDR3 region has the DNA TGTGCCAGTAGTATATCCATGAACACTGAAGCTTTCTTT. Amino acid sequence: CASSISMNTEAFF.

The V and J genes are TRBV15 and TRBJ2-7, with TRBD1 as a possible D gene (5 bases). Deletions cut 0 bases from V and 1 base from J, with 10 bases between. Germline assignment: CDR1 LNHNV and CDR2 YYDKDF (reference sequence). CDR3 size: 15 residues. In DNA, the CDR3 is TGTGCCACCAGCAGAGAAAGGGGAATTTCCTACGAGCAGTACTTC. Translating it yields CATSRERGISYEQYF.

This clone was recorded once. CDR3 coding DNA: TGTGCCAGTAGTCCACGACAGGGGGACACTGAAGCTTTCTTT. It translates to CASSPRQGDTEAFF. This chain uses TRBV19 with TRBJ1-1; TRBD1 matches 9 bases. Germline CDR1 LNHDA, CDR2 SQIVND (reference sequence). The CDR3 consists of 14 residues. Losses at the gene ends were 5 bases for V and 3 bases for J; bases not matched to a gene: 4.

CDR3 bases: TGTGCCAGCAGTCCTAGACTAGTATGGGAGCAGTTCTTC. It translates to CASSPRLVWEQFF. The chain joins TRBV28 to TRBJ2-1; D might be TRBD2 (6 bases). The V gene lost 5 bases and the J gene lost 10 bases, with 15 bases spanning the gap. Germline V CDR1 and CDR2: MDHEN, SYDVKM. The CDR3 is made up of 13 amino acids.

This chain links TRBV2 with TRBJ2-1; 10 bases agree with TRBD2. The V gene's germline CDR1 is SNHLY and CDR2 FYNNEI. The CDR3 spans 17 residues. The ends lost 6 bases at V and 9 bases at J; junction bases unmatched: 17. The DNA of the CDR3 is TGTGCCAGCAGGGGAACCACTAGCGGGGATTCATCGGTTGAGCAGTTCTTC. Protein sequence: CASRGTTSGDSSVEQFF.

The chain carries TRBV28 and TRBJ2-3, with D maybe TRBD1 (6 bases). This CDR3 contains 12 residues. The V gene lost 5 bases and the J gene lost 4 bases, with 7 bases spanning the gap. Germline assignment: CDR1 MDHEN and CDR2 SYDVKM. CDR3 in amino acids: CASSHRADTQYF. CDR3 in DNA: TGTGCCAGCAGTCACAGGGCAGATACGCAGTATTTT.

This clone appeared once. The chain is built from TRBV5-1 and TRBJ1-1; 7 nucleotides match TRBD1. V lost 4 bases and J lost 3; bases outside the gene matches: 15. The CDR3 covers 17 residues. Germline CDR1 reads SGHRS; CDR2 reads YFSETQ. The chain's CDR3 is CASSQTERTGPYTEAFF. Here the CDR3 DNA reads TGCGCCAGCAGCCAGACAGAAAGGACAGGCCCGTACACTGAAGCTTTCTTT. The full variable domain, in which reference TRBV5-1 and TRBJ1-1 provide the parts outside the CDR3, is KAGVTQTPRYLIKTRGQQVTLSCSPISGHRSVSWYQQTPGQGLQFLFEYFSETQRNKGNFPGRFSGRQFSNSRSEMNVSTLELGDSALYLCASSQTERTGPYTEAFFGQGTRLTVV.

CDR3 amino acids: CASGTGALVVSHGNTIYF. The CDR3 DNA reads TGTGCCAGCGGAACGGGAGCGTTGGTAGTATCACATGGAAACACCATATATTTT. The chain joins TRBV28 to TRBJ1-3; D ambiguous. Germline V CDR1 and CDR2: MDHEN, SYDVKM. The V end was cut by 8 bases, the J end by 3 bases, with 26 bases between. CDR3 size: 18 residues.

This chain uses TRBV27 with TRBJ2-1; 8 nucleotides match TRBD2. This CDR3 has 18 residues. Looked up from germline, CDR1 is MNHEY and CDR2 is SMNVEV (reference sequence). Losses at the gene ends were 8 bases for V and 0 bases for J; bases not matched to a gene: 15. The CDR3 spells CASRDLGVAGFSYNEQFF. DNA of the CDR3: TGTGCCAGCCGGGACTTGGGGGTAGCGGGGTTCTCCTACAATGAGCAGTTCTTC.

For this clone: Other DNA sequences in the sample encode the same CDR3. The J gene is TRBJ2-7, the V gene TRBV5-1; D is unresolved. V gave up 3 bases and J gave up 0 bases, with 1 base separating them. The germline V gene has CDR1 SGHRS and CDR2 YFSETQ. This CDR3 spans 11 amino acids. The CDR3 DNA sequence: TGCGCCAGCAGCTCCTCCTACGAGCAGTACTTC. This codes for CASSSSYEQYF.

V and J are TRBV28 and TRBJ2-3, with 12 bases that match TRBD2. The ends lost 5 bases at V and 1 base at J; junction bases unmatched: 4. The CDR3 has 16 amino acids. Germline values: CDR1 MDHEN, CDR2 SYDVKM. The DNA of the CDR3 is TGTGCCAGCAGTCGACTAGCGGGAGAGGGCACAGATACGCAGTATTTT. This codes for CASSRLAGEGTDTQYF.

The gene calls are TRBV5-1 and TRBJ2-1; 7 bases map to TRBD2. The length of the CDR3 is 17 residues. With V trimmed by 4 bases and J by 5 bases, 15 bases remained unmatched. Germline CDR1 and CDR2: SGHRS and YFSETQ. The CDR3 spells CASSPRPGLDRNNEQFF. The DNA of the CDR3 is TGCGCCAGCAGCCCCAGGCCTGGACTAGATAGAAACAATGAGCAGTTCTTC.